The clone carrying this T cell receptor beta chain was picked up many times. This sample is drawn from a study of CD8 T cells in ankylosing spondylitis. CDR1 and CDR2 from the germline V gene are LGHNA and YNFKEQ. Trimming removed 3 bases at V and 3 bases at J, with 8 bases between. CDR3 size: 14 residues. One entry per CDR3 protein, called by TCRdb with MiXCR from the 5' RACE reads. Altogether about 250,000 distinct CDR3 sequences are present, 15% to 20% being singletons, with the ten largest covering less than 35%. This clonotype was sampled from a male donor with ankylosing spondylitis or in good health (not recorded which). This chain joins TRBV4-2 and TRBJ2-2, with D hard to call. The sequencing input was blood, either unsorted or a sorted T cell fraction (not recorded which). CDR3 protein: CASSQGMDTGELFF. CDR3 DNA: TGTGCCAGCAGCCAGGGTATGGACACCGGGGAGCTGTTTTTT.